Sequencing of this T cell receptor beta chain was carried out in a study of control samples from healthy donors and cancer patients. Sequenced by immunoSEQ multiplex PCR; TCRdb stores in-frame clones only, minus some. Seen here are some 130,000 clones, around 90% observed once, and the top ten hold roughly 2.6%. Trimming pared 5 bases from V and 6 bases from J, leaving 8 bases between. CDR1 DFQATT and CDR2 SNEGSKA come from the germline V gene (reference sequence). The CDR3 is 11 residues long. V gene TRBV20-1 combines with J gene TRBJ2-1, with D possibly matching TRBD1 (6 bases). Source material: blood. This receptor was obtained from a middle-aged man in good health. In DNA, the CDR3 is TGCAGTGCTGGGACAAGCAATGAGCAGTTCTTC. It codes for CSAGTSNEQFF.